The 21 T cell receptor beta chains below come from one sample, sequenced in a study of CD8 T cells in Susac syndrome (dated 2019 in TCRdb). The library was generated by the immunoSEQ multiplex PCR assay. RNA was extracted using the RNeasy kit, and about 0.45 to 1 microgram was reverse transcribed with random hexamers. TCRdb redid the processing of the public reads, applying fastp at Q25 and MiXCR, and retained in-frame beta chains. Records with the same CDR3 protein are collapsed into one entry carrying the most frequent genes and DNA. The sample data list some 130,000 distinct CDR3 sequences, and approximately 95% of these were observed just once. 0.18% of the sample is held by the ten biggest clonotypes. Sequencing was carried out using CD8+ T cells from PBMCs. The receptor source for this set is a human donor with Susac syndrome.

The rearrangement links TRBV20-1 to TRBJ2-7; 9 bases match TRBD2. This CDR3 has 15 amino acids. Germline trimming cut 0 bases from V and 0 bases from J; bases unmatched to any gene: 3. Germline V gene sequence: CDR1 DFQATT, CDR2 SNEGSKA (reference sequence). CDR3 sequence: CSARDLAGSSYEQYF. The CDR3 nucleotides are TGCAGTGCTAGAGACCTAGCGGGGAGCTCCTACGAGCAGTACTTC.

V usage is TRBV5-4 and J usage is TRBJ2-1; D uncertain. CDR1 is SGHNT, CDR2 YYREEE, per germline (reference sequence). V gave up 7 bases and J gave up 9 bases, with 8 bases separating them. The CDR3 is 10 residues long. CDR3 sequence (DNA): TGTGCCAGCGGAGCCAGTGAGCAGTTCTTC. This translates into CASGASEQFF.

This clonotype was found once. The chain links TRBV30 to TRBJ2-1; 8 bases map to TRBD2. V shed 5 bases and J 8 bases; nucleotides not matched to a gene: 20. The CDR3 loop spans 17 amino acids. Germline CDR1 and CDR2: GTSNPN and SVGIG (reference sequence). CDR3 DNA: TGTGCCTGGGAGGAGGGAGTAGCGGGAACCAAGGGGCATGAGCAGTTCTTC. Translating it yields CAWEEGVAGTKGHEQFF.

The chain joins TRBV10-3 to TRBJ2-2; TRBD1 agrees at 7 bases. Germline V gene data show CDR1 as ENHRY and CDR2 as SYGVKD. The CDR3 has 16 residues. The V segment lost 0 bases and the J segment 7 bases; nucleotides outside the gene matches: 8. CDR3 nucleotides: TGTGCCATCAGTGAGTCGAGGCTTCAGGGGGACGGGGAGCTGTTTTTT. This translates into CAISESRLQGDGELFF.

The chain is built from TRBV5-1 and TRBJ2-7, with D tentatively TRBD1 (5 bases). The V and J ends lost 0 bases and 5 bases respectively, with 15 bases between them. This CDR3 has 15 amino acids. Germline CDR1 SGHRS, CDR2 YFSETQ. Here the CDR3 DNA reads TGCGCCAGCAGCTTGGCCCAGGGCATGGCCAACGAGCAGTACTTC. It yields the protein CASSLAQGMANEQYF.

This sequence joins TRBV19 and TRBJ1-5; a possible D gene is TRBD1 (5 bases). The CDR3 is 13 residues long. Per germline, CDR1 LNHDA and CDR2 SQIVND (reference sequence). V gave up 10 bases and J gave up 2 bases, with 12 bases separating them. The CDR3 nucleotides read TGTGCCATCATCGGGACCGGCAATCAGCCCCAGCATTTT. This encodes CAIIGTGNQPQHF.

The chain carries TRBV19 and TRBJ2-7; 10 nucleotides match TRBD2. Germline V gene lookup returns CDR1 LNHDA and CDR2 SQIVND (reference sequence). The CDR3 consists of 15 residues. Trimming cost V 2 bases and J 4 bases; bases outside gene matches: 5. In nucleotides, the CDR3 is TGTGCCAGTAGTATACCACTAGCGGGATTGTACGAGCAGTACTTC. It encodes CASSIPLAGLYEQYF. The entire variable domain, with the rest obtained from reference TRBV19 and TRBJ2-7, is as follows: DGGITQSPKYLFRKEGQNVTLSCEQNLNHDAMYWYRQDPGQGLRLIYYSQIVNDFQKGDIAEGYSVSREKKESFPLTVTSAQKNPTAFYLCASSIPLAGLYEQYFGPGTRLTVT.

The chain employs TRBV27 and TRBJ2-1; TRBD1 agrees at 7 bases. Trimming removed 4 bases from V and 8 bases from J; junction bases left unmatched: 8. Germline assignment: CDR1 MNHEY and CDR2 SMNVEV (reference sequence). The CDR3 length is 14 residues. The CDR3 sequence: CASSSSAQGHEQFF. CDR3 DNA: TGTGCCAGCAGTTCGTCCGCACAGGGGCATGAGCAGTTCTTC.

The chain couples TRBV28 to TRBJ1-2, with 8 bases that match TRBD1. The trim removed 2 bases at V and 7 bases at J, leaving 9 bases unmatched. The CDR3 is 15 amino acids. The germline gives CDR1 MDHEN, CDR2 SYDVKM. CDR3 residues: CASSLSRTGYGGYTF. In DNA, the CDR3 is TGTGCCAGCAGTTTAAGTAGGACAGGGTATGGTGGCTACACCTTC.

The chain employs TRBV25-1 and TRBJ1-5; 8 nucleotides line up with TRBD1. Germline lookup yields CDR1 MGHDK and CDR2 SYGVNS. V trimming: 6 bases; J trimming: 5 bases; junction bases outside the gene matches: 15. This CDR3 has 17 amino acids. The CDR3 nucleotides are TGTGCCAGCAGCGGCGTGACTGACAGGGGTCCTTATCAGCCCCAGCATTTT. Translated, it gives CASSGVTDRGPYQPQHF.

The chain has TRBV6-4 and TRBJ2-3; D unclear. This CDR3 region has 14 residues. Trimming stripped 6 bases from V and 0 bases from J, with 10 bases between. Germline V CDR1 and CDR2: MRHNA, SNTAGT. The CDR3 bases are TGTGCCAGCAGGACCCCCACTAGCACAGATACGCAGTATTTT. It yields the protein CASRTPTSTDTQYF.

J is TRBJ2-2 and V is TRBV19; D not certain. The CDR3 is 14 residues long. Trimming removed 7 bases from V and 0 bases from J, with 9 bases in between. Germline V gene data show CDR1 as LNHDA and CDR2 as SQIVND (reference sequence). The CDR3 nucleotides read TGTGCCAGTATTAGAGGACCGAACACCGGGGAGCTGTTTTTT. This sequence encodes CASIRGPNTGELFF.

The chain uses TRBV20-1 and TRBJ2-1, with D unclear. Per the germline V gene, CDR1 is DFQATT and CDR2 is SNEGSKA (reference sequence). The CDR3 consists of 13 residues. Trimming stripped 0 bases from V and 12 bases from J, with 15 bases between. DNA for the CDR3: TGCAGTGCTAGAGATGGCTCCGCCCTTCGGCAGTTCTTC. It encodes CSARDGSALRQFF.

In DNA, the CDR3 is TGCGCCAGCGGGGGGACCATGAACACTGAAGCTTTCTTT. Amino acids: CASGGTMNTEAFF. The chain couples TRBV4-1 to TRBJ1-1; D might be TRBD1 (5 bases). The ends were cut back, 8 bases at V and 0 bases at J, with 10 bases in the middle. Germline loops: CDR1 MGHRA, CDR2 YSYEKL. The CDR3 spans 13 residues.

The rearrangement links TRBV5-4 to TRBJ2-1; 7 bases line up with TRBD2. The CDR3 loop spans 14 amino acids. V shed 4 bases, J shed 5 bases, and the junction held 6 bases outside the gene matches. CDR1 and CDR2 from the germline V gene are SGHNT and YYREEE (reference sequence). CDR3 coding DNA: TGTGCCAGCAGCATCGGGACTAACGACAATGAGCAGTTCTTC. This sequence encodes CASSIGTNDNEQFF.

The V call is TRBV13, the J call TRBJ2-1; 12 positions agree with TRBD2. The CDR3 loop spans 15 amino acids. Germline trimming cut 4 bases from V and 8 bases from J; bases unmatched to any gene: 6. Germline V lookup: CDR1 PRHDT, CDR2 FYEKMQ (reference sequence). The CDR3 bases are TGTGCCAGCAGCTCCGGACTAGCGGGGAGGGATGAGCAGTTCTTC. Its translation: CASSSGLAGRDEQFF. Supplemented by reference TRBV13 and TRBJ2-1, the full variable domain reads AAGVIQSPRHLIKEKRETATLKCYPIPRHDTVYWYQQGPGQDPQFLISFYEKMQSDKGSIPDRFSAQQFSDYHSELNMSSLELGDSALYFCASSSGLAGRDEQFFGPGTRLTVL.

This chain links TRBV6-5 with TRBJ2-1, with D perhaps matching TRBD2 (5 bases). The CDR3 has 11 residues. V lost 6 bases, J lost 10 bases, and 10 bases lay in between. CDR1 is MNHEY and CDR2 is SVGAGI in the germline V gene. The CDR3 region has the DNA TGTGCCAGCAGCGAGGGAAGGGAGCAGTTCTTC. Translated: CASSEGREQFF.

V is TRBV6-2 or TRBV6-3 and J is TRBJ2-5; no clear D gene. Germline V gene sequence: CDR1 MNHEY, CDR2 SVGEGT. The germline V and J ends were trimmed by 7 bases and 1 base, with 7 bases remaining between them. This CDR3 region has 12 residues. CDR3 residues: CASIGPQETQYF. In nucleotides, the CDR3 is TGTGCCAGCATTGGACCCCAAGAGACCCAGTACTTC.

V is TRBV5-1 and J is TRBJ2-2; TRBD1 matches 9 bases. Germline CDR1 is SGHRS and CDR2 is YFSETQ. V dropped 4 bases and J dropped 5; count of bases not matched to a gene: 6. The CDR3 length is 15 residues. CDR3 DNA: TGCGCCAGCAGCCCGGGACAGGGCGAAACCGGGGAGCTGTTTTTT. Residues: CASSPGQGETGELFF.

CDR3 region: CSGTFGAQVDGYTF. The CDR3, as DNA: TGCAGCGGAACCTTCGGGGCGCAGGTTGATGGCTACACCTTC. The rearrangement uses TRBV29-1 and TRBJ1-2; D is possibly TRBD1 (5 bases). Per the germline V gene, CDR1 is SQVTM and CDR2 is ANQGSEA. V dropped 7 bases and J dropped 6 bases, with 21 bases sitting between them. CDR3 size: 14 residues. The complete variable domain, with remaining parts taken from reference TRBV29-1 and TRBJ1-2, reads SAVISQKPSRDICQRGTSLTIQCQVDSQVTMMFWYRQQPGQSLTLIATANQGSEATYESGFVIDKFPISRPNLTFSTLTVSNMSPEDSSIYLCSGTFGAQVDGYTFGSGTRLTVV.

This sequence joins TRBV20-1 and TRBJ2-1; 8 bases map to TRBD2. The CDR3 totals 15 residues. V was clipped by 2 bases and J by 2 bases; unmatched bases: 5. The germline V gene has CDR1 DFQATT and CDR2 SNEGSKA (reference sequence). CDR3 loop: CSARPTSGAYNEQFF. CDR3 nucleotides: TGCAGTGCTAGACCCACTAGCGGAGCCTACAATGAGCAGTTCTTC.